This T cell receptor (beta chain) was sequenced during a study of T cell responses to AZD1222 COVID-19 vaccine. This CDR3 comprises 15 residues. V lost 0 bases and J lost 5, with 14 bases in between. Germline V gene lookup returns CDR1 SGHDT and CDR2 YYEEEE. With regard to this clone: The antigen remains unidentified.

Using immunoSEQ multiplex PCR, the repertoire was profiled, and TCRdb retains in-frame clones only, with some absent. The profile covers approximately 77,000 clones, with around 92% appearing a single time and 5.5% to 9% taken by the ten largest. Study outcomes and limitations: Along spike, vaccine-associated CD4 TCRs were found throughout, with dominance at 160-218 and 743-854. Without day 14 samples, only post-peak T cell repertoires were studied.

The sequence was collected from an adult in good health. The input for sequencing was peripheral blood, taken on day 0 of MenACWY control vaccination. The chain couples TRBV5-6 to TRBJ1-1; a weak D match, TRBD1 (6 bases). CDR3 in amino acids: CASSLAGGGRTEAFF. DNA of the CDR3: TGTGCCAGCAGCTTGGCGGGTGGGGGCAGGACTGAAGCTTTCTTT.